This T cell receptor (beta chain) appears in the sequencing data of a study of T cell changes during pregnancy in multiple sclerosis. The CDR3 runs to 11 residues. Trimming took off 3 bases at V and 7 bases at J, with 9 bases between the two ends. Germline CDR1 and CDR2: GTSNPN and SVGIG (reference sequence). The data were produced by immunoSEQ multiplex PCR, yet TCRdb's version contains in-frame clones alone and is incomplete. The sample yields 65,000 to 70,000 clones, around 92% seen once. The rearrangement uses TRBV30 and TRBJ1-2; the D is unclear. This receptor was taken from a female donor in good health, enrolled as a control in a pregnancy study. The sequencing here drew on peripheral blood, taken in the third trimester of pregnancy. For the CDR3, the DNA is TGTGCCTGGAGCCCATCCCCTGGCTACACCTTC. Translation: CAWSPSPGYTF.